These T cell receptor beta chains were read from a single sample in a study of beta chain features in type 1 diabetes. Sequenced by immunoSEQ multiplex PCR; TCRdb stores in-frame clones only, minus some. The sample holds around 250,000 clones; 27% are singletons and the top ten take roughly 4%. The sequenced sample was central memory CD4+ T cells from blood. The receptors were sampled from a young man in good health. CDR3s include the opening cysteine and the closing phenylalanine or tryptophan. The order of the fields is D gene, clone size, V gene, J gene, CDR3 protein, CDR3 DNA. The D gene is left open where the match is weak. Clone size is stated in some rows and not others, as once, few, many or a class when expanded.

-	-	TRBV20-1	TRBJ2-1	CSARKNEQFF	TGCAGTGCTAGAAAGAATGAGCAGTTCTTC
-	few	TRBV30	TRBJ2-6	CAWSAGFPGANVLTF	TGTGCCTGGAGTGCAGGGTTTCCAGGGGCCAACGTCCTGACTTTC
-	many	TRBV7-9	TRBJ2-3	CASSPVGHKSTDTQYF	TGTGCCAGCAGCCCAGTGGGGCACAAGAGCACAGATACGCAGTATTTT
TRBD1	few	TRBV23-1	TRBJ2-5	CASSQSGDRETQYF	TGCGCCAGCAGTCAATCTGGGGACAGAGAGACCCAGTACTTC
TRBD1	-	TRBV30	TRBJ1-2	CAWIPPRGQGIYGYTF	TGTGCCTGGATTCCGCCCCGGGGACAGGGGATCTATGGCTACACCTTC
TRBD2	few	TRBV7-2	TRBJ2-2	CASRVAGVTGELFF	TGTGCCAGCAGAGTAGCGGGAGTGACCGGGGAGCTGTTTTTT
-	few	TRBV2	TRBJ2-1	CASSALRTQVNEQFF	TGTGCCAGCAGCGCCCTAAGGACACAAGTCAATGAGCAGTTCTTC
-	-	TRBV6-6	TRBJ2-5	CASSYSIGETQYF	TGTGCCAGCAGTTACTCGATCGGGGAGACCCAGTACTTC
-	few	TRBV20-1	TRBJ2-7	CSAPRTFEQYF	TGCAGTGCCCCTCGGACTTTCGAGCAGTACTTC
-	many	TRBV28	TRBJ2-5	CASSTRVQGLETQYF	TGTGCCAGCAGTACCCGAGTACAGGGCTTAGAGACCCAGTACTTC
-	-	TRBV7-2	TRBJ2-2	CASSSDMTGELFF	TGTGCCAGCAGCTCCGACATGACCGGGGAGCTGTTTTTT
-	-	TRBV7-2	TRBJ1-5	CASSPQDLSNQPQHF	TGTGCCAGCAGCCCGCAGGACCTTAGCAATCAGCCCCAGCATTTT